The rows below give T cell receptor beta chains drawn from one sample of a study of T cell responses to AZD1222 COVID-19 vaccine. TCRdb's table, derived via immunoSEQ multiplex PCR, lists solely in-frame clones and lacks some. The table records roughly 120,000 clones, 94% of them present only once. The sequencing here drew on peripheral blood, taken 28 days after the second AZD1222 dose. The receptors were gathered from an adult who received the AZD1222 COVID-19 vaccine. Both conserved end residues are part of each CDR3.

v_call	j_call	cdr3_aa
TRBV7-2	TRBJ2-2	CASSASLGSGELFF
TRBV4-1	TRBJ2-3	CASSQYTTSDTQYF
TRBV29-1	TRBJ1-1	CSVVGTGGRVAEAFF
TRBV7-6	TRBJ1-4	CASSDQGAVEKLFF
TRBV7-9	TRBJ2-7	CASSFSLAGGPDEQYF
TRBV4-2	TRBJ1-1	CASSQRGQGNTEAFF
TRBV20-1	TRBJ1-2	CSASNGQGENYGYTF
TRBV5-1	TRBJ2-3	CASSSPSRASSTDTQYF
TRBV12-5	TRBJ1-1	CASGFDTGGREYTEAFF
TRBV12-3/TRBV12-4	TRBJ1-1	CASSLLVRTEAFF
TRBV6-5	TRBJ1-6	CASRASLGSPLHF
TRBV5-1	TRBJ1-3	CASSESARSGNTIYF
TRBV5-4	TRBJ1-1	CASSLQGAGTEAFF
TRBV18	TRBJ2-4	CASSPSQGIAKNIQYF
TRBV2	TRBJ1-1	CASSAYLGPTEAFF
TRBV10-3	TRBJ1-5	CAISGDRGRNQPQHF
TRBV5-6	TRBJ1-2	CASSLPGLGYGYTF
TRBV11-2	TRBJ2-7	CASSIDPGGAGYEQYF
TRBV5-5	TRBJ1-6	CASSPGTNNSPLHF
TRBV19	TRBJ2-6	CASSQITTSGANVLTF
TRBV25-1	TRBJ2-3	CASSPDSFGDTQYF
TRBV7-9	TRBJ1-5	CASSLWDSLPQHF
TRBV12-3/TRBV12-4	TRBJ1-2	CASRGQAAYGYTF
TRBV29-1	TRBJ1-4	CSARGEGAATNEKLFF
TRBV19	TRBJ1-1	CASSRRESGAFF
TRBV6-5	TRBJ1-5	CASSTGGENNQPQHF
TRBV2	TRBJ1-5	CASSRRDLSNQPQHF
TRBV20-1	TRBJ2-7	CSASSGIGQGAKRYEQYF
TRBV5-4	TRBJ2-7	CASSFFPGGHVEQYF
TRBV5-1	TRBJ1-2	CASSSLVGLEVGYTF
TRBV7-9	TRBJ1-6	CASRSDRYNSPLHF
TRBV6-5	TRBJ2-7	CASSLGEFSYEQYF
TRBV5-1	TRBJ1-1	CASSVDRAPNTEAFF
TRBV27	TRBJ2-7	CASSIQGTYEQYF
TRBV21-1	TRBJ2-7	CASSKDRWAGEQYF
TRBV6-5	TRBJ1-4	CASANRALNEKLFF
TRBV2	TRBJ2-3	CASTTAVDTQYF
TRBV7-8	TRBJ2-2	CASSLWDGVNTGELFF
TRBV5-6	TRBJ2-7	CASSPRARGLPYEQYF
TRBV5-5	TRBJ2-1	CASTLGGGGGYEQFF
TRBV3-1/TRBV3-2	TRBJ1-3	CASSTTLSSGNTIYF
TRBV7-8	TRBJ1-2	CASSLPPYGDRANYGYTF
TRBV5-1	TRBJ1-2	CASSQTRQTLSF
TRBV11-2	TRBJ1-2	CASSLDGNYGYTF
TRBV18	TRBJ1-1	CASSPGNPNTEAFF
TRBV29-1	TRBJ2-3	CSVGLRDLGHTQYF
TRBV19	TRBJ2-3	CASSARYSLDTQYF
TRBV15	TRBJ1-5	CATSSTIRSNQPQHF
TRBV29-1	TRBJ1-1	CSVGDGHTEAFF
TRBV6-6	TRBJ1-2	CASSYGQIYGYTF
TRBV15	TRBJ1-2	CATSRDQRRTDGYTF
TRBV18	TRBJ1-2	CASSLSQGASDGYTF
TRBV27	TRBJ2-3	CASRLLGPGDTQYF
TRBV9	TRBJ1-1	CASSVVWGMNTEAFF
TRBV29-1	TRBJ1-2	CSALGQAPYGYTF